The 26 T cell receptor beta chains below come from one sample, sequenced in a study of blood T cell repertoires in COVID-19. TCRdb's table, derived via immunoSEQ multiplex PCR, lists solely in-frame clones and lacks some. The repertoire holds under 350,000 clones, with roughly 91% as singletons. The sequenced sample was peripheral blood. The source of these receptors is a man in his forties with acute or convalescent COVID-19.

This chain connects TRBV9 to TRBJ1-1, with D uncertain. The germline V gene encodes CDR1 SGDLS and CDR2 YYNGEE. The CDR3 contains 14 residues. Between the trimmed V and J ends, which lost 0 bases and 9 bases, there was a span of 15 bases. CDR3 DNA sequence: TGTGCCAGCAGCGTAGCTGATATTGCGTCCCAAGCTTTCTTT. Protein sequence: CASSVADIASQAFF. Based on the CDR3 plus reference TRBV9 and TRBJ1-1, the full variable domain is DSGVTQTPKHLITATGQRVTLRCSPRSGDLSVYWYQQSLDQGLQFLIQYYNGEERAKGNILERFSAQQFPDLHSELNLSSLELGDSALYFCASSVADIASQAFFGQGTRLTVV.

This chain links TRBV5-1 with TRBJ1-4; maybe TRBD1 (6 bases). The CDR3 spans 15 residues. The germline gives CDR1 SGHRS, CDR2 YFSETQ. The V end was cut by 4 bases, the J end by 8 bases, with 18 bases between. In nucleotides, the CDR3 is TGCGCCAGCAGCCCCCTCGTAAGGGGGGGGGAAAAACTGTTTTTT. Amino acids: CASSPLVRGGEKLFF.

The chain has TRBV5-8 and TRBJ1-1; D not certain. From germline, CDR1 is SGHTS and CDR2 YDEGEE. Trimming removed 2 bases at V and 0 bases at J, with 8 bases between. This CDR3 is built from 14 residues. The CDR3: CASSLTGMNTEAFF. CDR3 coding DNA: TGTGCCAGCAGCTTAACGGGGATGAACACTGAAGCTTTCTTT.

The chain couples TRBV6-2 or TRBV6-3 to TRBJ2-7, with 7 bases that match TRBD1. This CDR3 region has 14 residues. The junction had 6 bases not matched to a gene; V was cut back by 4 bases and J by 3 bases. The germline V gene encodes CDR1 MNHEY and CDR2 SVGEGT. DNA for the CDR3: TGTGCCAGCAGTTTGGGACAGCCGAGCTACGAGCAGTACTTC. It encodes CASSLGQPSYEQYF.

This clone has only one observation. The V call is TRBV6-5, the J call TRBJ1-2, with 9 bases that match TRBD1. The V and J ends lost 6 bases and 8 bases, in that order; junction bases with no gene match: 10. Per the germline V gene, CDR1 is MNHEY and CDR2 is SVGAGI. This CDR3 is 14 amino acids long. The CDR3 reads CASRTPGTGQGYTF. Written as DNA, the CDR3 is TGTGCCAGCAGGACCCCCGGGACAGGGCAAGGCTACACCTTC.

This clone was seen a few times. The rearrangement joins TRBV24-1 to TRBJ1-1; D is unresolved. Deletions cut 2 bases from V and 1 base from J, with 4 bases between. Germline V lookup: CDR1 KGHDR, CDR2 SFDVKD. The CDR3 length is 13 residues. The CDR3: CATSDSRNTEAFF. CDR3 sequence (DNA): TGTGCCACCAGTGATTCGAGGAACACTGAAGCTTTCTTT.

The rearrangement uses TRBV25-1 and TRBJ2-3, with TRBD1 identical over 7 bases. Germline V gives CDR1 MGHDK, CDR2 SYGVNS. Trimming at V came to 7 bases and at J to 6 bases, leaving 16 bases not matched to a gene. The CDR3 consists of 16 residues. CDR3 loop: CASTKREWDRGDTQYF. The CDR3 bases are TGTGCCAGCACGAAGAGAGAGTGGGACAGAGGGGATACGCAGTATTTT.

This chain joins TRBV4-2 and TRBJ1-5; 7 bases line up with TRBD1. The trim removed 0 bases at V and 5 bases at J, leaving 4 bases unmatched. CDR3 size: 15 residues. Germline lookup yields CDR1 LGHNA and CDR2 YNFKEQ. CDR3 sequence: CASSQDNRGDQPQHF. The CDR3 region has the DNA TGTGCCAGCAGCCAAGATAACAGGGGCGATCAGCCCCAGCATTTT.

V is TRBV6-7 and J is TRBJ1-5; no clear D gene. TRBV6-7 is filed as an ORF, its function uncertain. The ends were cut back, 5 bases at V and 4 bases at J, with 6 bases in the middle. This CDR3 comprises 12 residues. The CDR3 nucleotides are TGTGCCAGCAGTGGGCAAAATCAGCCCCAGCATTTT. Protein: CASSGQNQPQHF.

The CDR3 loop reads CASSYSGVNYGYTF. CDR3 nucleotides: TGTGCCAGCAGTTACTCAGGGGTTAACTATGGCTACACCTTC. The rearrangement uses TRBV6-6 and TRBJ1-2, with a weak D call TRBD1 (5 bases). The germline V gene has CDR1 MNHNY and CDR2 SVGAGI (reference sequence). The ends were cut back, 0 bases at V and 1 base at J, with 6 bases in the middle. The CDR3 is 14 residues long.

V and J are TRBV6-5 and TRBJ1-3, with D possibly matching TRBD1 (6 bases). The ends were cut back, 5 bases at V and 3 bases at J, with 14 bases in the middle. Germline V gives CDR1 MNHEY, CDR2 SVGAGI. The CDR3 has 15 residues. The CDR3 sequence: CASSTGGADGNTIYF. CDR3 bases: TGTGCCAGCAGTACCGGGGGGGCGGATGGAAACACCATATATTTT.

This clone was detected a few times. CDR3 in amino acids: CASSQTRGINEKLFF. In DNA, the CDR3 is TGTGCCAGCAGCCAAACGCGGGGAATCAATGAAAAACTGTTTTTT. The chain joins TRBV6-5 to TRBJ1-4; unclear D gene. Germline V lookup: CDR1 MNHEY, CDR2 SVGAGI. V was pared by 6 bases and J by 5 bases, with 16 bases between. The CDR3 runs 15 residues.

This chain uses TRBV30 with TRBJ2-1; TRBD1 aligns across 9 bases. V shed 4 bases, J shed 9 bases, and the junction held 10 bases outside the gene matches. The CDR3 totals 14 residues. Germline values: CDR1 GTSNPN, CDR2 SVGIG (reference sequence). In DNA form, the CDR3 reads TGTGCCTGGATGACGGGACAGGGTACCGGTGAGCAGTTCTTC. Translated: CAWMTGQGTGEQFF.

The sample holds a few counts of this clone. V usage is TRBV11-2 and J usage is TRBJ2-7, with TRBD1 matching over 9 bases. CDR3 length: 12 residues. The germline V gene encodes CDR1 SGHAT and CDR2 FQNNGV. Trimming took 6 bases from V and 6 from J; bases not matched to a gene: 3. The CDR3 loop is CASRPTGGEQYF. The CDR3 DNA is TGTGCCAGCAGACCGACAGGGGGCGAGCAGTACTTC.

This clone was seen a single time. CDR3 in DNA: TGTGCCAGCAGTTTATTCCAGGGGGCGGTTGTCACCGGGGAGCTGTTTTTT. Residues: CASSLFQGAVVTGELFF. The chain combines TRBV27 with TRBJ2-2; 8 positions match TRBD1. Per germline, CDR1 MNHEY and CDR2 SMNVEV (reference sequence). V lost 1 base to trimming and J lost 4 bases; unmatched junction nucleotides: 8. The CDR3 extends over 17 amino acids.

The CDR3 region has the DNA TGTGCTAGTGGTTTGGTCACCCAGGGTAAAGCTGAAGCTTTCTTT. Translated: CASGLVTQGKAEAFF. The chain combines TRBV12-5 with TRBJ1-1; D possibly corresponds to TRBD1 (5 bases). V lost 0 bases and J 6 bases, leaving 14 bases between the germline ends. CDR3 size: 15 residues. Germline V gene lookup returns CDR1 LGHNT and CDR2 FRNRAP.

J is TRBJ2-1 and V is TRBV7-6; 11 bases agree with TRBD1. The V gene end was trimmed by 1 base and the J gene end by 6 bases; junction bases not matched to a gene: 2. Germline-derived CDR1 and CDR2 are SGHVS and FNYEAQ. The CDR3 runs 15 residues. CDR3 nucleotides: TGTGCCAGCAGCTTAGGGACAGGGGGCCTCAATGAGCAGTTCTTC. Encoded protein: CASSLGTGGLNEQFF.

This chain uses TRBV19 with TRBJ2-1; TRBD2 aligns across 7 bases. This CDR3 has 17 residues. From germline, CDR1 is LNHDA and CDR2 SQIVND (reference sequence). V shed 6 bases, J shed 0 bases, and the junction held 11 bases outside the gene matches. CDR3: CASRPPSGRSSYNEQFF. The CDR3 DNA sequence: TGTGCCAGTAGGCCTCCTAGCGGCCGTAGCTCCTACAATGAGCAGTTCTTC.

V is TRBV5-5 and J is TRBJ2-7; 7 bases agree with TRBD2. Germline V lookup: CDR1 SGHKS, CDR2 YYEKEE (reference sequence). The CDR3 runs 15 residues. With 1 base clipped from V and 0 bases from J, the junction kept 4 bases outside the gene matches. This chain's CDR3 is CASSLYSGGSYEQYF. The CDR3, as DNA: TGTGCCAGCAGCTTGTATTCGGGGGGCTCCTACGAGCAGTACTTC. The full variable domain, in which reference TRBV5-5 and TRBJ2-7 provide the parts outside the CDR3, is DAGVTQSPTHLIKTRGQQVTLRCSPISGHKSVSWYQQVLGQGPQFIFQYYEKEERGRGNFPDRFSARQFPNYSSELNVNALLLGDSALYLCASSLYSGGSYEQYFGPGTRLTVT.

V gene TRBV11-2 combines with J gene TRBJ1-6; D not resolved. This CDR3 comprises 15 residues. The V gene's germline CDR1 is SGHAT and CDR2 FQNNGV. The V gene lost 0 bases and the J gene lost 7 bases, with 10 bases spanning the gap. The CDR3 sequence: CASSLDRTRNSPLHF. Here the CDR3 DNA reads TGTGCCAGCAGCTTAGACAGGACTAGGAATTCACCCCTCCACTTT.

This chain joins TRBV28 and TRBJ2-7; 9 bases fit TRBD2. Germline V CDR1 and CDR2: MDHEN, SYDVKM. The CDR3 length is 19 residues. J gave up 0 bases and V 2 bases, and 14 bases lay outside the gene matches. The CDR3 loop is CASSLGGLAGWRGSYEQYF. For the CDR3, the DNA is TGTGCCAGCAGTTTAGGAGGGCTAGCGGGGTGGAGGGGCTCCTACGAGCAGTACTTC.

This chain links TRBV2 with TRBJ1-1; 8 bases line up with TRBD1. The junction had 8 bases not matched to a gene; V was cut back by 8 bases and J by 6 bases. CDR3 length: 13 residues. Per germline, CDR1 SNHLY and CDR2 FYNNEI. CDR3 nucleotides: TGTGCCAGCCAGGGACAGGAAAGAGCTGAAGCTTTCTTT. The encoded protein is CASQGQERAEAFF.

This clone was recorded once. The gene calls are TRBV24-1 and TRBJ2-6; 7 nucleotides agree with TRBD1. Trimming removed 2 bases from V and 2 bases from J; junction bases left unmatched: 5. The germline V gene has CDR1 KGHDR and CDR2 SFDVKD. The CDR3 length is 17 residues. The chain's CDR3 is CATSDSSTGAGANVLTF. The CDR3 region has the DNA TGTGCCACCAGTGATTCTTCAACAGGGGCTGGGGCCAACGTCCTGACTTTC.

The chain has TRBV7-3 and TRBJ1-2; 9 positions agree with TRBD1. The V gene end was trimmed by 6 bases and the J gene end by 4 bases; junction bases not matched to a gene: 6. CDR3 length: 14 amino acids. Germline lookup yields CDR1 SGHTA and CDR2 FQGTGA. The CDR3 region is CASSQDRGSYGYTF. Written as DNA, the CDR3 is TGTGCCAGCAGTCAGGACAGGGGTTCCTATGGCTACACCTTC.

CDR3 nucleotides: TGTGCCAGCAGCCAAGATTGGCTAGCGGGGGAGCTCACCGGGGAGCTGTTTTTT. It yields the protein CASSQDWLAGELTGELFF. V gene TRBV3-1 (or the pseudogene TRBV3-2) combines with J gene TRBJ2-2, with 10 bases matching TRBD2. In germline, CDR1 is LGHDT, CDR2 YNNKEL (reference sequence). The length of the CDR3 is 18 residues. V lost 0 bases, J lost 4 bases, and 8 bases stayed unmatched.

This chain links TRBV6-5 with TRBJ1-4; 7 bases agree with TRBD1. This CDR3 contains 14 residues. Germline CDR1 MNHEY, CDR2 SVGAGI. J was trimmed by 8 bases and V by 5 bases; bases with no gene match: 8. The CDR3 sequence is CASSRQGGGEKLFF. The CDR3 coding sequence is TGTGCCAGCAGTCGACAGGGAGGAGGGGAAAAACTGTTTTTT.